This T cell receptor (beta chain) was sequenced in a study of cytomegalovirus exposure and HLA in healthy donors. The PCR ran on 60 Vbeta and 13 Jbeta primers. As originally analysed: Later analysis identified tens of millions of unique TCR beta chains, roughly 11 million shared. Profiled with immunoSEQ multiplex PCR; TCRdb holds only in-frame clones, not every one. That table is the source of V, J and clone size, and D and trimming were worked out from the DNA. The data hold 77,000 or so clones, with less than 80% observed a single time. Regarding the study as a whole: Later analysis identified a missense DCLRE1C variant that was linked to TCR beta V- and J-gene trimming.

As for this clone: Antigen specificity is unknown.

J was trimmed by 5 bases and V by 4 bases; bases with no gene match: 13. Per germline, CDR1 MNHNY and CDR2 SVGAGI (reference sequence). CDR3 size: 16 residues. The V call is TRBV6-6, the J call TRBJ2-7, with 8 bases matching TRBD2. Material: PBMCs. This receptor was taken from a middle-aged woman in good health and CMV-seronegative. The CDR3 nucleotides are TGTGCCAGCAGTTCCAAGGAAGTAGCGGGGTCCCACGAGCAGTACTTC. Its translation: CASSSKEVAGSHEQYF.